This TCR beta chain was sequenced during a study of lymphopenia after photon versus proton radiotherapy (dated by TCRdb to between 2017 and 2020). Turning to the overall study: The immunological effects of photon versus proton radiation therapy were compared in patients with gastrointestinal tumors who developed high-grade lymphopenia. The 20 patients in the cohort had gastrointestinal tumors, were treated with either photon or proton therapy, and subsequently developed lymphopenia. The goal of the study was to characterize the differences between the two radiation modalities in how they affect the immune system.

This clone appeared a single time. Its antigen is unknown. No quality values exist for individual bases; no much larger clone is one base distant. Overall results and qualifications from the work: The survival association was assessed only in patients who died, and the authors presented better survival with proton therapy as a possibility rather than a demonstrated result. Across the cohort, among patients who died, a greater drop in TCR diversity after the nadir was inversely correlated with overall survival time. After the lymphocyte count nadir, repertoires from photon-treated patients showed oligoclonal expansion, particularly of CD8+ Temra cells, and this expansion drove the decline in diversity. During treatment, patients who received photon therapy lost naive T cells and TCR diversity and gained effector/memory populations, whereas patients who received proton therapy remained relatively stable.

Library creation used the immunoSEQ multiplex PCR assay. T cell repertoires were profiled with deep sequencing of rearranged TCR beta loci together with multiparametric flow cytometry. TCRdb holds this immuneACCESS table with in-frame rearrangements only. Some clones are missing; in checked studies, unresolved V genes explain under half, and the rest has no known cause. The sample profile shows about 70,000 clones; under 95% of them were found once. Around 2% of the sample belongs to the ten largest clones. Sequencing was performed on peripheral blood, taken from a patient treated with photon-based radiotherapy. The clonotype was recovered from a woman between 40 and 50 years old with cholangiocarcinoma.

The CDR3 protein sequence reads: CAAQSPAAYGYTF. The DNA sequence is as follows: TGTGCCGCGCAGAGCCCCGCCGCCTATGGCTACACCTTC. The sequence is built from TRBV30 and TRBJ1-2; a confident D gene designation cannot be given. The CDR1 and CDR2 encoded by the germline V gene (reference sequence) are GTSNPN and SVGIG. From the cysteine up to the phenylalanine, the CDR3 has a length of 13 residues. Kept here is only the CDR3 DNA, which spans 39 bases and is read in frame from base 1. The germline ends are 17 bases apart after V is trimmed by 8 bases and J by 4 bases.